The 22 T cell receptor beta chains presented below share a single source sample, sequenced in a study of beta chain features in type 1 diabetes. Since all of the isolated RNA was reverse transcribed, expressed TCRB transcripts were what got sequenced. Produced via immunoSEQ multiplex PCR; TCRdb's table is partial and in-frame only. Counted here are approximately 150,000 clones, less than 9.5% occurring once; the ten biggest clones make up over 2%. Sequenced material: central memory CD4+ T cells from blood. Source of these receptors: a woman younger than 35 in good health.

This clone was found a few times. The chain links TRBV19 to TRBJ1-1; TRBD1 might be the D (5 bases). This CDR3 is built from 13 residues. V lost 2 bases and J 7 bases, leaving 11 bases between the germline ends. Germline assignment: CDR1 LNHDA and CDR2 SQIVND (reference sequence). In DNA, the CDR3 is TGTGCCAGTAGTATAAGTAATAGGGGTGAAGCTTTCTTT. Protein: CASSISNRGEAFF.

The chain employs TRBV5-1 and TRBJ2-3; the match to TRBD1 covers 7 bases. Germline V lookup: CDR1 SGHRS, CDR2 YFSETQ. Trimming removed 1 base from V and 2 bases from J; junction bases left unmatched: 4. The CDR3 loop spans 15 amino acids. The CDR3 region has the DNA TGCGCCAGCAGCTTGCGTGGGACAGACACAGATACGCAGTATTTT. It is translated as CASSLRGTDTDTQYF.

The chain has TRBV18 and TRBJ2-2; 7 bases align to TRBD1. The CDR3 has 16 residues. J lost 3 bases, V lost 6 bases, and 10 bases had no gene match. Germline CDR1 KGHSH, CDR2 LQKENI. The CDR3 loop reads CASSSRGTGDTGELFF. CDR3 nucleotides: TGTGCCAGCTCCTCTCGAGGCACAGGGGACACCGGGGAGCTGTTTTTT. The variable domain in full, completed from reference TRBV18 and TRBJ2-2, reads NAGVMQNPRHLVRRRGQEARLRCSPMKGHSHVYWYRQLPEEGLKFMVYLQKENIIDESGMPKERFSAEFPKEGPSILRIQQVVRGDSAAYFCASSSRGTGDTGELFFGEGSRLTVL.

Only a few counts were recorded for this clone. The CDR3 here is CASRRLGDSGANVLTF. The DNA for the CDR3 is TGTGCCAGCAGGAGGTTGGGTGATTCTGGGGCCAACGTCCTGACTTTC. The chain links TRBV21-1 to TRBJ2-6; TRBD2 reflects the table's D call only, with no check against the DNA. TRBV21-1 has pseudogene status. CDR3 length equals 16 residues.

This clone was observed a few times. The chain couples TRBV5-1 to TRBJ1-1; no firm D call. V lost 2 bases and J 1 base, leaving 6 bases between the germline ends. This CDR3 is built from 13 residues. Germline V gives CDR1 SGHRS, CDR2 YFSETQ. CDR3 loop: CASSFDTNTEAFF. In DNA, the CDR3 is TGCGCCAGCAGCTTCGACACGAACACTGAAGCTTTCTTT.

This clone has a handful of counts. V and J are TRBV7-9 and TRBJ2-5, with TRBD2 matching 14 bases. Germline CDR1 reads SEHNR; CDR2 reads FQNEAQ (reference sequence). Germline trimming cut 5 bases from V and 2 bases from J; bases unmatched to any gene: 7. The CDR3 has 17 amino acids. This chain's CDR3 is CASSPGLAGGTQETQYF. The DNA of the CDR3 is TGTGCCAGCAGCCCCGGACTAGCGGGGGGTACACAAGAGACCCAGTACTTC.

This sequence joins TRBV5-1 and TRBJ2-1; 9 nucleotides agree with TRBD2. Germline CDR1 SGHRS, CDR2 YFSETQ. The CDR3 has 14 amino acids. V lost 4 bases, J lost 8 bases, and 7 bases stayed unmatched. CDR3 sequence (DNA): TGCGCCAGCAGCGCCGGGACTAGCTTGTATGAGCAGTTCTTC. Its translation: CASSAGTSLYEQFF.

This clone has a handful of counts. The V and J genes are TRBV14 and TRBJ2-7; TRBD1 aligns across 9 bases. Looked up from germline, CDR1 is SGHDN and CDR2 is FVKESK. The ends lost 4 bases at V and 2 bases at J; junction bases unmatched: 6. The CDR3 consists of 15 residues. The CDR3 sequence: CASSRPGQGAYEQYF. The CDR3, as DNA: TGTGCCAGCAGCCGACCGGGACAGGGAGCCTACGAGCAGTACTTC.

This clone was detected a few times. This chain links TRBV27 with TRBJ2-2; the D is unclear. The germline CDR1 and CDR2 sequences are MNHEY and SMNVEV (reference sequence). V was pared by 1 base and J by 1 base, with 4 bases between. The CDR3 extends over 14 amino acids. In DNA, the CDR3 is TGTGCCAGCAGTTTATTTCAGAACACCGGGGAGCTGTTTTTT. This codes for CASSLFQNTGELFF.

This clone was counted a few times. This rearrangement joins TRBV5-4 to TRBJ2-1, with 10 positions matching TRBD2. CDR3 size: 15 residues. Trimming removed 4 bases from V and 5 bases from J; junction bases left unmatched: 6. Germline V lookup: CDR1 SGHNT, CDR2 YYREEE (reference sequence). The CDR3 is CASSSGGAQNNEQFF. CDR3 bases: TGTGCCAGCAGCAGCGGGGGGGCCCAAAACAATGAGCAGTTCTTC. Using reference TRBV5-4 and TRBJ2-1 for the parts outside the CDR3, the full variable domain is ETGVTQSPTHLIKTRGQQVTLRCSSQSGHNTVSWYQQALGQGPQFIFQYYREEENGRGNFPPRFSGLQFPNYSSELNVNALELDDSALYLCASSSGGAQNNEQFFGPGTRLTVL.

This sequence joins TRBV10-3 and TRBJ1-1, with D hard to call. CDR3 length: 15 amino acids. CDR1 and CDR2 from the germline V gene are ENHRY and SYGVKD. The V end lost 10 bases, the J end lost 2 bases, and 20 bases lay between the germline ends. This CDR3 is CATRSFGLNNTEAFF. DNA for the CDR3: TGTGCCACCCGCTCTTTTGGACTGAACAACACTGAAGCTTTCTTT.

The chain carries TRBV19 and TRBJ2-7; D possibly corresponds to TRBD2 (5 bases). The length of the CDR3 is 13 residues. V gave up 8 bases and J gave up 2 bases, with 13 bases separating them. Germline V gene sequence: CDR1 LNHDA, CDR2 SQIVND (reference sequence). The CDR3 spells CASSREVTYEQYF. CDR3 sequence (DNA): TGTGCCAGTTCGAGGGAAGTAACCTACGAGCAGTACTTC.

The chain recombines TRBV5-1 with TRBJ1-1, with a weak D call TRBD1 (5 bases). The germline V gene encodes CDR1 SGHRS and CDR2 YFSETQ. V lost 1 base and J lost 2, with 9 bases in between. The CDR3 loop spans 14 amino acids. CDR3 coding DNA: TGCGCCAGCAGCTTGTCAGGGTCTAACACTGAAGCTTTCTTT. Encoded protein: CASSLSGSNTEAFF.

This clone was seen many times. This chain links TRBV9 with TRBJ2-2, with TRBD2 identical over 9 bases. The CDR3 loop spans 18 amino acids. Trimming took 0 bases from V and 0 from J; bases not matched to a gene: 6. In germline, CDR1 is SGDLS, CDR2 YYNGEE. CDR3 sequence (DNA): TGTGCCAGCAGCGTAGTCCCTAGCGGGGCGTCGAACACCGGGGAGCTGTTTTTT. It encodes CASSVVPSGASNTGELFF.

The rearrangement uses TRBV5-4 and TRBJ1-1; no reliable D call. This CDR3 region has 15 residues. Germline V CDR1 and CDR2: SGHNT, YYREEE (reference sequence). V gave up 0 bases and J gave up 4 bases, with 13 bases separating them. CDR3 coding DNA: TGTGCCAGCAGCTTGGCCTTGGGCGCGGGCACTGAAGCTTTCTTT. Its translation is CASSLALGAGTEAFF.

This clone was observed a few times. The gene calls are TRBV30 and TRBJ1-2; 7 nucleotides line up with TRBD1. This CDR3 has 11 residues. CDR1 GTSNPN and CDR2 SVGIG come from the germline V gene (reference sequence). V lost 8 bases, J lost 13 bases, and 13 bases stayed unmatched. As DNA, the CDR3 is TGTGCCCAACAACAGGGGAGCGGGTCCACCTTC. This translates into CAQQQGSGSTF.

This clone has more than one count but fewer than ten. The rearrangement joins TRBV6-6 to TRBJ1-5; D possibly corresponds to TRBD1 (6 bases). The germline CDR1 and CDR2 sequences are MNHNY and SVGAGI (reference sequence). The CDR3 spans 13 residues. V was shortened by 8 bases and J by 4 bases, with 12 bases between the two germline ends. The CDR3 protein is CASGLRGNQPQHF. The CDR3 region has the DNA TGTGCCAGCGGGTTGAGGGGGAATCAGCCCCAGCATTTT.

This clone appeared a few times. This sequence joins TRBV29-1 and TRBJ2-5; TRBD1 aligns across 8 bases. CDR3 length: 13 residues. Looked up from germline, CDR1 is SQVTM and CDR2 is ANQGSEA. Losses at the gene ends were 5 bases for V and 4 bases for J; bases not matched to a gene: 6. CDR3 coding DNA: TGCAGCGTTAACAGGGGGGTGGGAGAGACCCAGTACTTC. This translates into CSVNRGVGETQYF.

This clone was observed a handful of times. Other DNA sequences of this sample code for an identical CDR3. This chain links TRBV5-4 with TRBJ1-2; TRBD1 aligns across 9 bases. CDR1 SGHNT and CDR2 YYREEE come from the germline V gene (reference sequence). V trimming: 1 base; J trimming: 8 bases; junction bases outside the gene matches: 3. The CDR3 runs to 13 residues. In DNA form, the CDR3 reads TGTGCCAGCAGCTTGCCAGGACAGGGGGGCTACACCTTC. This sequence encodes CASSLPGQGGYTF.

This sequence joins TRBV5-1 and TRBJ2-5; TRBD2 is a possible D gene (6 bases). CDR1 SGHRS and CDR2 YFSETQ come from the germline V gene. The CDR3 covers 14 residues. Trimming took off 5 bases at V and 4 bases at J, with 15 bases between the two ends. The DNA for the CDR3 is TGCGCCAGCAGACTGGGACCGGAGGGAGAGACCCAGTACTTC. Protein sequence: CASRLGPEGETQYF.

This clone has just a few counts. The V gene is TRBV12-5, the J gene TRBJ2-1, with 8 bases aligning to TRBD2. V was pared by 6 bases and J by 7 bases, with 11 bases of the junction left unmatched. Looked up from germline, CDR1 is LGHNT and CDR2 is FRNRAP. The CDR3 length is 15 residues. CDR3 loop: CASGGSGSSSNEQFF. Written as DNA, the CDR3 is TGTGCTAGTGGGGGGAGCGGGAGTAGTTCAAATGAGCAGTTCTTC.

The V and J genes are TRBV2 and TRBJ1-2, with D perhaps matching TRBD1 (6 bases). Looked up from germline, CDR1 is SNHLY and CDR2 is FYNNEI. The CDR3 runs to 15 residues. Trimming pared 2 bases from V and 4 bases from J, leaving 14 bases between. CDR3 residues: CASSESQQGVYGYTF. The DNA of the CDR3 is TGTGCCAGCAGTGAATCACAACAGGGTGTCTATGGCTACACCTTC. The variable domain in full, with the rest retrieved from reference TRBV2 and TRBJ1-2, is EPEVTQTPSHQVTQMGQEVILRCVPISNHLYFYWYRQILGQKVEFLVSFYNNEISEKSEIFDDQFSVERPDGSNFTLKIRSTKLEDSAMYFCASSESQQGVYGYTFGSGTRLTVV.